What follows is one T cell receptor (beta chain) and its context. The target antigen is unknown. Primers: 60 Vbeta forward and 13 Jbeta reverse. Profiled with immunoSEQ multiplex PCR; TCRdb holds only in-frame clones, not every one. The data show about 150,000 clones, with around three quarters seen just once and roughly 4.2% held by the top ten. V shed 4 bases and J 0 bases; nucleotides not matched to a gene: 3. There are 14 residues in the CDR3. The germline V gene encodes CDR1 SGHRS and CDR2 YFSETQ. The sample belongs to a study of cytomegalovirus exposure and HLA in healthy donors. General observations from the study: Rarity characterized most TCR sequences, yet some public TCRs appeared in many donors. Within an earlier analysis, most TCR beta V segments proved productive either about 90% or about 30% of the time. Per published reports, the classifier diagnosed cytomegalovirus status with high specificity and sensitivity. What a later analysis showed was that several of the most significant clusters appeared linked to common viral pathogens.

The receptor's source is a woman aged 40 to 50 in good health and CMV-seronegative. This rearrangement joins TRBV5-1 to TRBJ1-2, with 7 positions matching TRBD1. Sequences were obtained from PBMCs. DNA of the CDR3: TGCGCCAGCAGCGCGGGGACAGCTAACTATGGCTACACCTTC. Its translation: CASSAGTANYGYTF. Full variable domain (missing parts from reference TRBV5-1 and TRBJ1-2): KAGVTQTPRYLIKTRGQQVTLSCSPISGHRSVSWYQQTPGQGLQFLFEYFSETQRNKGNFPGRFSGRQFSNSRSEMNVSTLELGDSALYLCASSAGTANYGYTFGSGTRLTVV.